This entry describes one T cell receptor beta chain. Its target is unknown. The V and J ends lost 4 bases and 7 bases, in that order; junction bases with no gene match: 10. Germline V lookup: CDR1 SGHNT, CDR2 YYREEE (reference sequence). The CDR3 totals 14 residues. The data were taken from a study of CD8 T cells in Susac syndrome. Background on the study: Patients with Susac syndrome who were sequenced included over five with active disease and 8 or 9 in remission. Notes on the study in general: As acknowledged by the study, its TCR sequencing and HLA analysis included a relatively small number of individuals.

After extraction with the RNeasy kit, roughly 0.45 to 1 ug of the RNA was reverse transcribed using random hexamers. TCRdb re-called the immunoSEQ multiplex PCR reads with MiXCR, one entry per CDR3 protein. The sample has over 150,000 distinct CDR3 sequences; 85% to 95% are singletons. This clonotype originated in a human donor with Susac syndrome. The sequenced material came from CD4+ T cells from PBMCs. V usage is TRBV5-4 and J usage is TRBJ1-2, with 7 bases aligning to TRBD1. This CDR3 is CASSLQGKGAGYTF. As DNA, the CDR3 is TGTGCCAGCAGCCTCCAGGGTAAGGGGGCTGGCTACACCTTC.